This TCR beta chain was obtained from a study of shared clonotypes between healthy human individuals. About the study: Plates per donor: three CD4 naive, three CD4 memory, two CD8 naive, one CD8 memory. General study results and limits: Clonotypes that were shared across a handful of donors made up 4% to 6% of naive CD4 clonotypes. Only blood was sampled; tissue repertoires likely differ.

About this clone itself: What it binds is unknown.

Investigators spread the genomic DNA of each subset evenly over several immunoSEQ plates. Assay: immunoSEQ multiplex PCR; the TCRdb copy retains only in-frame clones and omits some. The sample lists a few million clones, about 94% occurring once. The CDR3 is 16 residues long. CDR1 is KGHSH, CDR2 LQKENI, per germline. J was trimmed by 6 bases and V by 3 bases; bases with no gene match: 7. The specimen was naive CD4+ T cells sorted from blood. Subset denoted: CD45RA+ positively selected. This chain links TRBV18 with TRBJ2-7; TRBD2 agrees at 14 bases. This sequence originates from a man aged 18 to 30 in good health. In DNA, the CDR3 is TGTGCCAGCTCACCGTCGGGACTAGCGGGAGTAGGCGAGCAGTACTTC. It specifies CASSPSGLAGVGEQYF. Filled out from reference TRBV18 and TRBJ2-7, the complete variable domain reads NAGVMQNPRHLVRRRGQEARLRCSPMKGHSHVYWYRQLPEEGLKFMVYLQKENIIDESGMPKERFSAEFPKEGPSILRIQQVVRGDSAAYFCASSPSGLAGVGEQYFGPGTRLTVT.